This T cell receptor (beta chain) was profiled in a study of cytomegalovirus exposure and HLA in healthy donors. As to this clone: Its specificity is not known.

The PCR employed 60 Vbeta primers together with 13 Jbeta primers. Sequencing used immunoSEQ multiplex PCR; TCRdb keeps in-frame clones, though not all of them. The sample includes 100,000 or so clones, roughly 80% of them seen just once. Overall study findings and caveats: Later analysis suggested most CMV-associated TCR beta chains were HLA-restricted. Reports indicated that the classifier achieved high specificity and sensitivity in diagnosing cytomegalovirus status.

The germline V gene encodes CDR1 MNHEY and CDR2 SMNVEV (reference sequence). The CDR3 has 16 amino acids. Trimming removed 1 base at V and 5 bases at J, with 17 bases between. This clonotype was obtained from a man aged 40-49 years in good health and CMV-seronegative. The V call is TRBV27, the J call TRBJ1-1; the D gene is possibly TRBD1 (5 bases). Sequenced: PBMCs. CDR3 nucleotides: TGTGCCAGCAGTTTATGGGCTTCAGGGCCTGGGACTGAAGCTTTCTTT. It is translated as CASSLWASGPGTEAFF.